This TCR beta chain was captured by sequencing in a study of long-term antiretroviral therapy in people with HIV. V shed 4 bases and J 11 bases; nucleotides not matched to a gene: 6. From germline, CDR1 is SGHDT and CDR2 YYEEEE. This CDR3 has 15 residues. This was the immunoSEQ v3.0 assay at survey level. Sequencing was performed with immunoSEQ multiplex PCR; in TCRdb, only in-frame clones are kept and a portion is missing. The table records roughly 18,000 clones, approximately 90% of them present only once. A word on this clone: The antigen remains undetermined.

Study findings and constraints: Although diversity increased after ART, it remained lower than in transplant donor controls. HIV repertoires spanned narrower CDR3 length ranges than controls.

The receptor was isolated from a man aged 50 to 60 with HIV. Sequencing used unsorted PBMCs, obtained 4.2 years after starting antiretroviral therapy. The rearrangement uses TRBV5-6 and TRBJ2-6, with 13 positions matching TRBD2. This CDR3 is CASSLGLAGTDVLTF. DNA for the CDR3: TGTGCCAGCAGCCTGGGACTAGCGGGGACAGACGTCCTGACTTTC.